The 13 T cell receptor beta chains listed next were all sequenced from one sample in a study of response to subunit inactivated influenza vaccine. TCRdb analysed the RT-PCR reads with MiXCR anew, one entry per CDR3 protein. Among 550,000 to 600,000 distinct CDR3 sequences, around 11% were seen once, and the ten largest hold roughly a tenth. Sequencing was performed on PBMCs from blood, taken on the day of vaccination. These receptors all stem from a man between 45 and 60 years old who received an inactivated influenza vaccine.

The rearrangement links TRBV2 to TRBJ1-3; possibly TRBD1 for D (6 bases). The germline V and J ends were trimmed by 6 bases and 4 bases, with 16 bases remaining between them. In germline, CDR1 is SNHLY, CDR2 FYNNEI. The CDR3 extends over 15 amino acids. This chain's CDR3 is CASSVQTGSGNTIYF. The CDR3 coding sequence is TGTGCCAGCAGCGTCCAGACAGGCTCGGGAAACACCATATATTTT.

The CDR3 spells CASSVHYGTSGGLQYF. The DNA of the CDR3 is TGTGCCAGCAGCGTACACTACGGGACTAGCGGGGGCCTGCAGTATTTT. The rearrangement uses TRBV7-2 and TRBJ2-3, with TRBD2 matching over 14 bases. This CDR3 is 16 amino acids long. Germline trimming cut 5 bases from V and 11 bases from J; bases unmatched to any gene: 12. Germline V gene lookup returns CDR1 SGHTA and CDR2 FQGNSA.

In this sample, this clonotype turned up a few times. J is TRBJ2-1 and V is TRBV4-3; D gene uncertain. Trimming removed 2 bases from V and 0 bases from J, with 8 bases in between. Germline V gives CDR1 LGHNA, CDR2 YSLEER. CDR3 length equals 15 residues. Here the CDR3 reads CASSQLTSSYNEQFF. For the CDR3, the DNA is TGCGCCAGCAGCCAATTGACGAGCTCCTACAATGAGCAGTTCTTC.

The chain couples TRBV6-1 to TRBJ1-4, with 8 bases matching TRBD1. Germline V gives CDR1 MNHNS, CDR2 SASEGT. J lost 0 bases, V lost 6 bases, and 3 bases had no gene match. This CDR3 comprises 15 residues. CDR3 DNA sequence: TGTGCCAGCAGGAAGACAGGGGCAACTAATGAAAAACTGTTTTTT. This encodes CASRKTGATNEKLFF.

This clonotype has just a few counts. This chain connects TRBV7-2 to TRBJ2-7, with D unresolved. Trimming removed 5 bases at V and 4 bases at J, with 21 bases between. Per germline, CDR1 SGHTA and CDR2 FQGNSA. The CDR3 loop spans 16 amino acids. CDR3 nucleotide sequence: TGTGCCAGCAGCCCGAACCGCCCCCTTCAAGGTTACGAGCAGTACTTC. It codes for CASSPNRPLQGYEQYF.

This chain joins TRBV19 and TRBJ2-1; 9 bases match TRBD2. After removal of 1 base from V and 6 bases from J, the junction contained 4 bases not matched to a gene. CDR3 length equals 15 residues. Germline V CDR1 and CDR2: LNHDA, SQIVND (reference sequence). CDR3 in DNA: TGTGCCAGTAGTATAGGGCTAGCGGGACCCAATGAGCAGTTCTTC. Translating gives CASSIGLAGPNEQFF.

The chain joins TRBV24-1 to TRBJ2-7, with 7 bases lining up with TRBD1. Germline CDR1 and CDR2: KGHDR and SFDVKD. CDR3 length equals 14 residues. Trimming cost V 4 bases and J 2 bases; bases outside gene matches: 4. CDR3 protein: CATSDPGGTYEQYF. Here the CDR3 DNA reads TGTGCCACCAGTGACCCAGGGGGTACCTACGAGCAGTACTTC.

V is TRBV6-2 or TRBV6-3 and J is TRBJ2-7; TRBD1 agrees at 10 bases. This CDR3 comprises 15 residues. CDR1 is MNHEY and CDR2 is SVGEGT in the germline V gene. J lost 4 bases, V lost 5 bases, and 8 bases had no gene match. CDR3 sequence: CASSNYGTGEYEQYF. The CDR3 DNA is TGTGCCAGCAGTAACTACGGGACAGGGGAGTACGAGCAGTACTTC.

This clonotype appeared many times. V usage is TRBV7-2 and J usage is TRBJ2-7; D may be TRBD2 (5 bases). CDR3 length: 15 residues. Per germline, CDR1 SGHTA and CDR2 FQGNSA. Trimming cost V 1 base and J 3 bases, with 13 bases left between them. In DNA form, the CDR3 reads TGTGCCAGCAGCTTAGATTGGACTGCAAGCTACGAGCAGTACTTC. Its translation is CASSLDWTASYEQYF.

This clonotype was counted ten times or more. V usage is TRBV4-3 and J usage is TRBJ2-1; TRBD2 matches 8 bases. This CDR3 is 13 amino acids long. The J segment lost 10 bases and the V segment lost 4 bases, leaving 6 bases of the junction unmatched. The germline CDR1 and CDR2 sequences are LGHNA and YSLEER. Here the CDR3 DNA reads TGCGCCAGCAGCCTCGAACTAGCGGACGAGCAGTTCTTC. Protein product: CASSLELADEQFF.

This clonotype was seen ten or more times. The rearrangement joins TRBV5-1 to TRBJ2-5, with 8 bases that match TRBD2. J lost 4 bases, V lost 4 bases, and 6 bases had no gene match. Looked up from germline, CDR1 is SGHRS and CDR2 is YFSETQ. This CDR3 has 14 amino acids. CDR3 region: CASSISGTRETQYF. In DNA form, the CDR3 reads TGCGCCAGCAGCATATCCGGGACTAGAGAGACCCAGTACTTC.

There are a few counts of this clonotype. J is TRBJ2-4 and V is TRBV29-1; TRBD2 matches at 11 bases. V was clipped by 3 bases and J by 7 bases; unmatched bases: 8. CDR3 length equals 15 residues. CDR1 SQVTM and CDR2 ANQGSEA come from the germline V gene. CDR3 in amino acids: CSVELAGGPTNIQYF. The CDR3, as DNA: TGCAGCGTTGAGCTAGCGGGAGGCCCTACCAACATTCAGTACTTC.

In DNA form, the CDR3 reads TGCAGTGCTAGAGGAACTCAGTACCGGGTGGAGACCCAGTACTTC. Translating it yields CSARGTQYRVETQYF. The chain joins TRBV20-1 to TRBJ2-5; D is uncertain. V lost 1 base and J lost 5, with 17 bases in between. This CDR3 comprises 15 residues. Per germline, CDR1 DFQATT and CDR2 SNEGSKA (reference sequence).